This T cell receptor (beta chain) was found in a study of blood T cells in healthy people across ages (dated by TCRdb to between 2015 and 2017). Background on the whole study: In model experiments, roughly one uniquely barcoded TCR beta cDNA molecule per two T cells was captured by template switching. Using deep sequencing normalized with unique cDNA molecular identifiers, the study measured how TCR beta repertoire diversity changes with age. The donors were split into four age groups: young (average about 16 years), middle-aged (about 40), aged (62) and long-lived (over 75). Two additional independent replicas of 1 million unique cDNA reads from the same blood draw were analyzed for two donors (one aged 18 to 29 and one aged 80 or older). General conclusions and limits of the study: There was a strong correlation between observed TCR beta diversity and the percentage of naive T cells measured by flow cytometry. Since profiling was done on bulk unsorted PBMCs, naive and antigen-experienced compartments could not be conclusively compared. Because the CMV infection status of the donors was unknown, age-related changes in expanded clonotypes may potentially have been confounded. Compared with the aged group, more naive CD4+ T cells, fewer expanded clones and increased TCR diversity were shown by the long-lived group, suggesting age selection. Estimates of total diversity from one million sequenced T cells were regarded as lower bounds and underestimates. Observed TCR beta diversity per million T cells fell roughly linearly with age, and a significant reduction was already apparent by age roughly 40.

The donors were roughly 40 Caucasian individuals from Russia, aged roughly 6 to 90 years, who were systemically healthy. Each donor gave about 10 milliliters of peripheral blood, drawn into EDTA-treated Vacutainer tubes. PBMCs were isolated by Ficoll-Paque density-gradient centrifugation, with at least 6 million obtained per sample. Total RNA was extracted from PBMCs with Trizol reagent, with at least 5.5 micrograms obtained per sample. Naive CD45RAhigh/CD27high T cell percentages were measured by flow cytometry on a PBMC aliquot from every donor. The library was obtained by 5' RACE. The listed sequencing device is Illumina HiSeq 2500. The second PCR ran for roughly 6 to 11 cycles and used a J-beta primer mix along with a sample-barcoded 5' primer. Each TCR beta cDNA molecule received a unique molecular identifier from a template-switch 5' adaptor carrying 12 random nucleotides. Each sample yielded at least 2.5 million CDR3-containing paired-end reads. First-strand cDNA synthesis was performed from all RNA using the Mint cDNA synthesis kit, with priming by a TRBC-specific oligonucleotide. Following uracil-DNA glycosylase treatment, all cDNA underwent a first 18-cycle PCR with the universal primers M1SS and BC2_uni_R. The study's processing was this. For normalization, 1 million high-quality reads, each with a distinct molecular identifier, were randomly selected from each sample. Reads sharing molecular identifiers were discarded rather than binned into consensus sequences. MiTCR, with a Q25 quality threshold and the strictest error-elimination algorithm, was used for CDR3 identification, clonotype clustering and error correction. A nonparametric unseen species model using Euler transformation provided a lower-bound estimate of total TCR beta diversity. TCRdb handled the public reads itself, with Q25 trimming in fastp and clone calling in MiXCR, and kept productive beta chains. Rows are unified per CDR3 protein, each entry keeping the most common DNA and genes. Here the V and J calls rest on TCRdb's processing, not on the authors' analysis. This sample gives about 800,000 distinct CDR3 sequences in total; approximately 25% of them show up just once. Under 4.5% of the sample goes to the ten largest clones.

From V the trimming removes 6 bases and from J it removes 6 bases, while the gene matches leave 8 bases of the junction unaccounted for. From cysteine to phenylalanine, the CDR3 is 14 amino acids long. CDR3 DNA is the only sequence kept; it has 42 bases, read in frame from the first base. The germline V gene (reference sequence) sets CDR1 to LNHNV and CDR2 to YYDKDF. Regarding this clonotype: Its antigen is currently not known. The record has no base qualities; no much larger clone is one base away.

The data were also submitted as part of a second study, on T cells of mothers and their children. The second study also describes: Donors were nine systemically healthy Caucasian individuals: three mothers and their six children. cDNA synthesis used all of the extracted RNA, with around 1.4 ug of RNA in each 15 ul reaction. In the second PCR, the M1S primer added sample barcodes and 2-4 random nucleotides. Each mother yielded over 8.5 million TCR beta CDR3 reads and each child about 3 million reads. TCR recombination output is similarly shaped by thymic selection in related and unrelated pairs, with a minor effect exerted by inherited differences. Normalized repertoire overlap was always slightly but never significantly higher in related than unrelated mother-child pairs. Persistent microchimeric T cell clones were not detected, at a sensitivity of about 90 clones per million clonotypes. Deep NGS was used in the study to compare the TCR beta repertoires of mothers and children and to look for features that separate related mother-child pairs from unrelated individuals. The mean age was roughly 36 +/- 4 years for the mothers and roughly 11 +/- 4 years for the children. After adapter ligation with NEBNext reagents, the libraries were sequenced on Illumina HiSeq 2000 with 100+100 nt paired-end reads. Mother and child libraries were prepared a month apart and sequenced in separate runs to prevent cross-contamination. For each donor, between about 500,000 and 2,100,000 distinct TCR beta clonotypes were identified. Naive TCR beta clonotypes were estimated from low-frequency clonotypes matched to each donor's FACS-determined naive share, without sorting.

The TCR comes from a boy aged 5 to 17 in good health. The specimen was blood. Recombination connected TRBV15 to TRBJ2-7; 10 central bases correspond to TRBD1. CDR3 loop: CATSHRDRGREQYF. The DNA reads TGTGCCACCAGTCACCGGGACAGGGGACGCGAGCAGTACTTC.